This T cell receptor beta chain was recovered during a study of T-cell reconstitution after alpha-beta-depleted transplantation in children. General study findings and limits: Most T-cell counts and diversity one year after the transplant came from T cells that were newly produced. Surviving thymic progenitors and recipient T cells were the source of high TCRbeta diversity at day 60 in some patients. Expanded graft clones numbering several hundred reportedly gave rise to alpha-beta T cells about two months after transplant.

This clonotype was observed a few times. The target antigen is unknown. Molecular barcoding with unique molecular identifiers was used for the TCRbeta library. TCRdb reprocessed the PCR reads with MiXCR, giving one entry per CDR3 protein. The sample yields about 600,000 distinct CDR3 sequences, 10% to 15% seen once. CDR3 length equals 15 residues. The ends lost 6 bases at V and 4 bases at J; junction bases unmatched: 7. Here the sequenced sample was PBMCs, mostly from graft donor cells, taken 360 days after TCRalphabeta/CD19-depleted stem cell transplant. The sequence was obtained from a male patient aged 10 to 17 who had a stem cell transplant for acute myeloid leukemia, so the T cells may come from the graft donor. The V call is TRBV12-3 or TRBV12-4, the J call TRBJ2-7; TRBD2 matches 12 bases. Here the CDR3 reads CASSPSGRALYEQYF. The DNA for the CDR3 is TGTGCCAGCAGCCCTAGCGGGAGGGCCCTGTACGAGCAGTACTTC.